These T cell receptor beta chains were read from a single sample in a study of blood T cell repertoires in COVID-19. TCRdb's table, derived via immunoSEQ multiplex PCR, lists solely in-frame clones and lacks some. In the table there are approximately 170,000 clones, roughly 85% of which are singletons. The sample taken for sequencing was PBMCs or T cells enriched from blood (not recorded which). All receptors derive from a woman in her forties or fifties who had recovered from COVID-19. The CDR3 runs from the conserved cysteine through the conserved F or W.

TRBV6-2/TRBV6-3	TRBJ2-3	CASSEGLNTQYF
TRBV2	TRBJ1-1	CASPPGQGLGEAFF
TRBV5-4	TRBJ1-6	CASSLGDRTYNSPLHF
TRBV10-3	TRBJ1-1	CAITRTGENTEAFF
TRBV7-9	TRBJ1-1	CASSFIQGFTEAFF
TRBV9	TRBJ2-2	CASSDRTSDTGELFF
TRBV11-3	TRBJ2-3	CASSPGGGTDTQYF
TRBV20-1	TRBJ1-1	CSAIGGVSAFF
TRBV30	TRBJ1-2	CAWRRWDSGGYTF
TRBV5-1	TRBJ2-5	CASAIDSGQTQYF
TRBV5-1	TRBJ1-1	CASSFQAPPTEAFF
TRBV7-3	TRBJ2-3	CASSSPLAGGGTDTQYF
TRBV6-1	TRBJ1-5	CASSEQGGNQPQHF
TRBV7-6	TRBJ1-5	CASSLAHGLNQPQHF
TRBV19	TRBJ2-3	CASSTTGGPDTQYF
TRBV4-1	TRBJ1-6	CASSHLDRRGSPLHF
TRBV2	TRBJ2-1	CASRGAGGPKGANEQFF
TRBV24-1	TRBJ1-2	CATSDLLGGDGYTF
TRBV9	TRBJ2-3	CASSVRPPDTQYF
TRBV5-6	TRBJ1-5	CASSRVGTNQPQHF
TRBV29-1	TRBJ1-4	CSAWSQGTKLFF
TRBV3-1/TRBV3-2	TRBJ2-1	CASSSWTSGTNEQFF
TRBV9	TRBJ1-1	CASSVAGQHTEAFF
TRBV11-3	TRBJ1-2	CASSLAAAVYGYTF
TRBV10-2	TRBJ1-1	CAGGGARGTEAFF
TRBV18	TRBJ1-4	CASSHEQGTHEKLFF
TRBV2	TRBJ1-6	CASSDTGIGRNSPLHF
TRBV7-2	TRBJ1-3	CASSTAVDGAGTIYF
TRBV7-2	TRBJ2-2	CASSPPGTGRELFF
TRBV5-4	TRBJ1-2	CASTPGPANYGYTF
TRBV12-3/TRBV12-4	TRBJ1-5	CASSFSRNGAQHF
TRBV7-8	TRBJ2-3	CASSFSGSGDTQYF
TRBV3-1/TRBV3-2	TRBJ2-6	CASSLPGGGDSGANVLTF
TRBV5-1	TRBJ1-4	CASSSSNRGGEKLFF
TRBV2	TRBJ2-2	CASRQRGLVEAGELFF
TRBV19	TRBJ1-6	CASSKRDILNSPLHF
TRBV6-6	TRBJ1-1	CASSYRSVNTEAFF
TRBV19	TRBJ1-1	CASTLGQGSTEAFF
TRBV10-3	TRBJ1-2	CAISETGITWGYTF
TRBV27	TRBJ1-4	CASSPLGVNEKLFF
TRBV30	TRBJ1-2	CACATGHGYTF
TRBV19	TRBJ2-3	CASTDTDADTQYF
TRBV19	TRBJ1-4	CATEDKATNEKLFF
TRBV11-2	TRBJ1-2	CASSFVGQSHSGYTF